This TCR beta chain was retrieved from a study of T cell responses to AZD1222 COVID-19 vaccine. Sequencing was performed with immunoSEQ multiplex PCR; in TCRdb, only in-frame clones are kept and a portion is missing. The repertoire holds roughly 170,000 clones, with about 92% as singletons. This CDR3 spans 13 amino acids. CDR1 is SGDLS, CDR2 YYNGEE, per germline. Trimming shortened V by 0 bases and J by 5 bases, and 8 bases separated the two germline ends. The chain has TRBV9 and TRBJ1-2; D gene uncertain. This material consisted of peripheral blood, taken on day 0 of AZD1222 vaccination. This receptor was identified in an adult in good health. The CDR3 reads CASSVELNYGYTF. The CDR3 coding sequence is TGTGCCAGCAGCGTAGAGCTAAATTATGGCTACACCTTC. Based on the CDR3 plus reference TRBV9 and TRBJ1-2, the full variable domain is DSGVTQTPKHLITATGQRVTLRCSPRSGDLSVYWYQQSLDQGLQFLIQYYNGEERAKGNILERFSAQQFPDLHSELNLSSLELGDSALYFCASSVELNYGYTFGSGTRLTVV.